This T cell receptor (beta chain) was identified in a study of blood T cell repertoires in COVID-19. In the study overall: There were acute and convalescent COVID-19 samples, and they came from the United States, Italy and Spain. Sample material is recorded as cDNA or gDNA derived from T cells, B-cell-depleted T cells, or PBMCs.

Authors' processing steps: Amplifying reference gene primers gave estimates of nucleated cell counts. Method: immunoSEQ multiplex PCR; TCRdb's copy keeps in-frame clones and lacks some. The V and J calls and clone size are taken from that table; D and trimming were inferred from the DNA. Counted here are 200,000 to 300,000 clones, around three quarters occurring once; the ten biggest clones make up around 3.4%. Germline loops: CDR1 KGHSH, CDR2 LQKENI. CDR3 length equals 15 residues. The ends lost 2 bases at V and 4 bases at J; junction bases unmatched: 6. The rearrangement links TRBV18 to TRBJ1-1; 8 bases are a match to TRBD1. The clonotype comes from a woman over 75 with acute or convalescent COVID-19. The sequencing input was peripheral blood. CDR3 in amino acids: CASSPATGVGTEAFF. CDR3 in DNA: TGTGCCAGCTCACCAGCGACAGGGGTGGGCACTGAAGCTTTCTTT.